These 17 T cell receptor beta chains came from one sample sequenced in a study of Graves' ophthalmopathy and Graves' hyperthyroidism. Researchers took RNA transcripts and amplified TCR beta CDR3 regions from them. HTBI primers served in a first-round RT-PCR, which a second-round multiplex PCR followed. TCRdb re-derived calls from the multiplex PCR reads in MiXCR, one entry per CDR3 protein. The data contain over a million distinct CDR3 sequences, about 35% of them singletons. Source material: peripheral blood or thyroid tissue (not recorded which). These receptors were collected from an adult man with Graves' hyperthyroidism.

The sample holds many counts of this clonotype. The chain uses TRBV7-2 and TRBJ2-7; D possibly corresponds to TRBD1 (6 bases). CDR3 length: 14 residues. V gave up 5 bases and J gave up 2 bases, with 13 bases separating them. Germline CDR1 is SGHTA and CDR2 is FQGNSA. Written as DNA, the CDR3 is TGTGCCAGCAGCCCGGGACACAGACCCTACGAGCAGTACTTC. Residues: CASSPGHRPYEQYF.

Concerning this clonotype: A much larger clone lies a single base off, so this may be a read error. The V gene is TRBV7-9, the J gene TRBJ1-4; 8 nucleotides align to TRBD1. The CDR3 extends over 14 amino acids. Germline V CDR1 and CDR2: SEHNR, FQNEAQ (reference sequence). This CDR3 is CTSSSTGGGEKLFF. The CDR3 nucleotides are TGTACCAGCAGCTCTACAGGGGGGGGCGAAAAACTGTTTTTT.

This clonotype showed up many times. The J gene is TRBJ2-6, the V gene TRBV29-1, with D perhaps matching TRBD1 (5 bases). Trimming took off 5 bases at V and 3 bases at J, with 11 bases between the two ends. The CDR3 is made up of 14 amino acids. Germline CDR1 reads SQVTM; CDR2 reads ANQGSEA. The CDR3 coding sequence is TGCAGCGTTCTAAGGGGCGTTGGGGCCAACGTCCTGACTTTC. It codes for CSVLRGVGANVLTF.

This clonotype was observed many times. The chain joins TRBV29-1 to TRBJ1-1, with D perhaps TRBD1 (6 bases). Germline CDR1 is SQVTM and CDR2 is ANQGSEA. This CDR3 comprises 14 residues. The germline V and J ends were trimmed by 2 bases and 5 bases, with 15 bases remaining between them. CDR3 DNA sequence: TGCAGCGTTGAAAAGGGGCAGGGGTGGACTGAAGCTTTCTTT. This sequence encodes CSVEKGQGWTEAFF. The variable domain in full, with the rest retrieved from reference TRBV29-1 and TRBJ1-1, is SAVISQKPSRDICQRGTSLTIQCQVDSQVTMMFWYRQQPGQSLTLIATANQGSEATYESGFVIDKFPISRPNLTFSTLTVSNMSPEDSSIYLCSVEKGQGWTEAFFGQGTRLTVV.

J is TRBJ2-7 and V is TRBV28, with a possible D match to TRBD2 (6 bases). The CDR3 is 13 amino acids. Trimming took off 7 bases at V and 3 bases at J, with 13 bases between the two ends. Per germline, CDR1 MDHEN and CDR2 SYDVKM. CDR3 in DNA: TGTGCCAGCAAGCCCCAGGGAGGCTACGAGCAGTACTTC. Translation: CASKPQGGYEQYF.

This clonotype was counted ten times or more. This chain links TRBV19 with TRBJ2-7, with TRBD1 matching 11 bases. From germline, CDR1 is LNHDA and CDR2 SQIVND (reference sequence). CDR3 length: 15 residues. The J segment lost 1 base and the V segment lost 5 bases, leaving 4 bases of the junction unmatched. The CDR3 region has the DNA TGTGCCAGTAGTGCGGGACAGGGGGGATCCTACGAGCAGTACTTC. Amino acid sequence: CASSAGQGGSYEQYF.

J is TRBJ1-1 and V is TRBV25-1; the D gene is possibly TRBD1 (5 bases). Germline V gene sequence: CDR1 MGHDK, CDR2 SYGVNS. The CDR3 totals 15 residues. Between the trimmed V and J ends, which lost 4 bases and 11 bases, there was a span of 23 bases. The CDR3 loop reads CASSASTGSGQRAFF. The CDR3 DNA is TGTGCCAGCAGTGCTAGTACAGGATCGGGTCAGCGGGCTTTCTTT.

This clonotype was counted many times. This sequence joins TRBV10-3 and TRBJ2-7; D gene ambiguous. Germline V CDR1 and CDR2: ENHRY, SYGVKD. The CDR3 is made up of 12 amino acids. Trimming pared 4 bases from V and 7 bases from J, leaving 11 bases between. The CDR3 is CAISGRYEEQYF. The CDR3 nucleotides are TGTGCCATCAGTGGCCGCTACGAGGAGCAGTACTTC.

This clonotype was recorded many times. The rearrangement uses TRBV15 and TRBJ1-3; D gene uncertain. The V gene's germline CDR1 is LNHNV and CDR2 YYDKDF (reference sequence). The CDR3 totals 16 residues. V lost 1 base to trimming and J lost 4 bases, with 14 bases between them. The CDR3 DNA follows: TGTGCCACCAGCAGAGGTGGGTGGAAACTCGGAAACACCATATATTTT. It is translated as CATSRGGWKLGNTIYF.

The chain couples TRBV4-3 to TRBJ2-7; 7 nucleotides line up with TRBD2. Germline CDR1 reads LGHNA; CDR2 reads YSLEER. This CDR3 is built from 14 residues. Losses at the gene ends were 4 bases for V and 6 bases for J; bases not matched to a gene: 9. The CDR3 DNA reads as TGCGCCAGCAGCCGATTTGGGGAGGGTTCCGAGCAGTACTTC. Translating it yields CASSRFGEGSEQYF.

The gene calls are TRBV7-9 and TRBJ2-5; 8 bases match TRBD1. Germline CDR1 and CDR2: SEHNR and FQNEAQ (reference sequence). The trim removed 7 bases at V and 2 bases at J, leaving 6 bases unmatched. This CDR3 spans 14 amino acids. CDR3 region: CASTRGQVQETQYF. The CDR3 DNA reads TGTGCCAGCACCAGGGGGCAGGTTCAAGAGACCCAGTACTTC.

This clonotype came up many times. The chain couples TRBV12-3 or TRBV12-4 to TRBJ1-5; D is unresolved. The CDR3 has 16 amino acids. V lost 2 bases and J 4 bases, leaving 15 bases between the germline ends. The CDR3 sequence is CASSLISSLGNQPQHF. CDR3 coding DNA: TGTGCCAGCAGTTTAATCTCCAGCTTAGGGAATCAGCCCCAGCATTTT.

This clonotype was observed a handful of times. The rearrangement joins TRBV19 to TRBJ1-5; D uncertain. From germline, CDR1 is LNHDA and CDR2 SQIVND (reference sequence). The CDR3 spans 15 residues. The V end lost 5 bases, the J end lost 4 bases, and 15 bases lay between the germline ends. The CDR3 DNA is TGTGCCAGTAGTCTCTCCCTCGGGGTGAATCAGCCCCAGCATTTT. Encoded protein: CASSLSLGVNQPQHF.

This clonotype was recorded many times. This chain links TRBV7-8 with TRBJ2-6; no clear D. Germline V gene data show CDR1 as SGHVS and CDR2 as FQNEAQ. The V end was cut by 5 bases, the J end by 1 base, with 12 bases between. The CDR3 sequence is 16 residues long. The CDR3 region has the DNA TGTGCCAGCAGCCTTTACAGCCATTCTGGGGCCAACGTCCTGACTTTC. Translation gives CASSLYSHSGANVLTF. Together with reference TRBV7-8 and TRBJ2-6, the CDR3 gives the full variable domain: GAGVSQSPRYKVAKRGQDVALRCDPISGHVSLFWYQQALGQGPEFLTYFQNEAQLDKSGLPSDRFFAERPEGSVSTLKIQRTQQEDSAVYLCASSLYSHSGANVLTFGAGSRLTVL.

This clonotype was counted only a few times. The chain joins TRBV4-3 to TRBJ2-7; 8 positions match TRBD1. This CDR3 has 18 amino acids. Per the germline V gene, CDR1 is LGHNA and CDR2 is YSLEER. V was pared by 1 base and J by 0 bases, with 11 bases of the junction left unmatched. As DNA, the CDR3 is TGCGCCAGCAGCCAAGGCCCAGGGGGCTCTTTGAGCTCCTACGAGCAGTACTTC. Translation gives CASSQGPGGSLSSYEQYF.

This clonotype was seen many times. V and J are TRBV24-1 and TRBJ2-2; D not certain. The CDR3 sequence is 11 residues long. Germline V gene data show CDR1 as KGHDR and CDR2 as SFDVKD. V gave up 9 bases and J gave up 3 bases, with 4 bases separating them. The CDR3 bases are TGTGCCACCGGGTACACCGGGGAGCTGTTTTTT. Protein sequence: CATGYTGELFF.

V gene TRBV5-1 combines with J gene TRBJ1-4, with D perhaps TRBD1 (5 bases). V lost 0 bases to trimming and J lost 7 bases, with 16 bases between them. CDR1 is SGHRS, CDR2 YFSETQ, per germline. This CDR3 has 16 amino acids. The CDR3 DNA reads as TGCGCCAGCAGCTTGGCCTTGGGGCAGGAAAGTGAAAAACTGTTTTTT. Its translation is CASSLALGQESEKLFF.